Listed below are T cell receptor beta chains from one sample, sequenced in a study of blood T cell repertoires in COVID-19. Sequencing was performed with immunoSEQ multiplex PCR; in TCRdb, only in-frame clones are kept and a portion is missing. The data show just under 250,000 clones, 80% to 90% seen once. The specimen was PBMCs or T cells enriched from blood (not recorded which). These receptors came from a woman aged 25-40 years who had recovered from COVID-19. CDR3s include the opening cysteine and the closing phenylalanine or tryptophan. D genes are given only for firm matches. Only part of the rows carry a size: once, few, many, or a class if the clone is expanded.

>TRBD1|TRBJ2-7|NA|TRBV28
CASSSTPGTGTFYEQYF
TGTGCCAGCAGCTCAACTCCCGGGACAGGGACCTTCTACGAGCAGTACTTC
>NA|TRBJ2-1|NA|TRBV21-1
CASYPLAGGTNEQFF
TGTGCCAGCTATCCCTTAGCGGGAGGGACAAACGAGCAGTTCTTC
>TRBD1|TRBJ2-1|NA|TRBV24-1
CATSYPGQGLREQFF
TGTGCCACCAGCTACCCGGGACAGGGGTTGCGGGAGCAGTTCTTC
>NA|TRBJ1-2|NA|TRBV19
CASSDSDSFEGGSNYGYTF
TGTGCCAGTAGTGACAGCGACTCCTTCGAAGGGGGTTCTAACTATGGCTACACCTTC
>TRBD1|TRBJ1-3|NA|TRBV15
CATSRDRTGVGNTIYF
TGTGCCACCAGCAGAGATCGGACAGGGGTTGGAAACACCATATATTTT
>NA|TRBJ1-1|NA|TRBV5-1
CASSSTGTRDTEAFF
TGCGCCAGCAGCTCCACCGGGACTAGGGACACTGAAGCTTTCTTT
>NA|TRBJ1-2|NA|TRBV30
CAWSVHENGYTF
TGTGCCTGGAGTGTACATGAAAATGGCTACACCTTC
>TRBD1|TRBJ2-3|once|TRBV19
CASSIGTVSTDTQYF
TGTGCCAGTAGTATTGGGACAGTCAGCACAGATACGCAGTATTTT
>NA|TRBJ1-2|many|TRBV14
CASSSDMSSLYGYTF
TGTGCCAGCAGTTCTGACATGTCATCCCTCTATGGCTACACCTTC
>TRBD1|TRBJ1-2|NA|TRBV10-3
CAIRKAPSGQGEDGYTF
TGTGCCATCAGGAAGGCCCCATCAGGACAGGGAGAGGATGGCTACACCTTC
>NA|TRBJ1-2|NA|TRBV30
CAWSVSRANGYTF
TGTGCCTGGAGTGTAAGCAGGGCCAATGGCTACACCTTC
>NA|TRBJ1-1|NA|TRBV7-9
CAWRRGDGPEAFF
TGTGCCTGGCGCAGGGGCGATGGCCCTGAAGCTTTCTTT
>NA|TRBJ1-1|NA|TRBV11-3
CASSTRNTEAFF
TGTGCCAGCAGCACTAGGAACACTGAAGCTTTCTTT
>NA|TRBJ1-2|NA|TRBV6-1
CASSEAIPLSYGYTF
TGTGCCAGCAGTGAAGCCATTCCCCTTAGCTATGGCTACACCTTC
>NA|TRBJ1-5|NA|TRBV7-9
CASSPEGGTPPQHF
TGTGCCAGCAGCCCGGAGGGCGGGACCCCGCCCCAGCATTTT
>NA|TRBJ2-7|few|TRBV28
CASSAGSYEQYF
TGTGCCAGCAGTGCGGGGTCCTACGAGCAGTACTTC
>TRBD2|TRBJ2-2|once|TRBV10-2
CASSVLAGPGELFF
TGCGCCAGCAGTGTACTAGCGGGACCCGGGGAGCTGTTTTTT
>NA|TRBJ2-5|NA|TRBV11-2
CASSPGNVPETQYF
TGTGCCAGCAGCCCAGGAAATGTCCCAGAGACCCAGTACTTC
>NA|TRBJ1-1|NA|TRBV27
CASSFRGVNTEAFF
TGTGCCAGCAGTTTCCGGGGGGTGAACACTGAAGCTTTCTTT
>NA|TRBJ1-4|NA|TRBV7-8
CASSFFGGRDEKLFF
TGTGCCAGCAGCTTCTTTGGGGGCAGGGACGAAAAACTGTTTTTT
>NA|TRBJ1-6|NA|TRBV7-2
CASSTGLRNSPLHF
TGTGCCAGCAGCACGGGACTCAGAAATTCACCCCTCCACTTT
>TRBD1|TRBJ1-2|NA|TRBV10-3
CAISDPGTGPKGYGYTF
TGTGCCATCAGTGATCCCGGGACAGGGCCGAAGGGGTATGGCTACACCTTC
>TRBD1|TRBJ1-5|NA|TRBV5-6
CASSRGTGAHQPQHF
TGTGCCAGCAGTCGGGGGACAGGGGCCCATCAGCCCCAGCATTTT
>TRBD1|TRBJ1-4|NA|TRBV19
CASSIRLTGPNEKLFF
TGTGCCAGTAGTATACGCTTGACAGGGCCTAATGAAAAACTGTTTTTT
>NA|TRBJ1-1|NA|TRBV15
CATSRDMFESEAFF
TGTGCCACCAGCAGAGATATGTTCGAGTCTGAAGCTTTCTTT
>TRBD2|TRBJ2-7|NA|TRBV5-1
CASSFGGRATTYEQYF
TGCGCCAGCAGCTTCGGGGGGAGGGCCACCACCTACGAGCAGTACTTC
>NA|TRBJ1-5|NA|TRBV12-3/TRBV12-4
CASSITGNQPQHF
TGTGCCAGCAGCATTACGGGGAATCAGCCCCAGCATTTT
>TRBD2|TRBJ2-2|NA|TRBV7-9
CASSFFIAGGSTGELFF
TGTGCCAGCAGCTTTTTCATAGCGGGAGGATCGACCGGGGAGCTGTTTTTT
>TRBD2|TRBJ2-1|once|TRBV6-5
CASSPPQRETREQFF
TGTGCCAGCAGCCCCCCCCAGCGGGAGACGCGAGAGCAGTTCTTC
>TRBD1|TRBJ1-5|few|TRBV19
CASSDRGLYQPQHF
TGTGCCAGTAGCGACAGGGGGCTATATCAGCCCCAGCATTTT
>TRBD1|TRBJ2-5|NA|TRBV15
CATSRGQGARGETQYF
TGTGCCACCAGCAGAGGGCAGGGGGCGAGAGGAGAGACCCAGTACTTC
>TRBD2|TRBJ2-2|once|TRBV6-4
CASSDSGLAGTGELFF
TGTGCCAGCAGTGACTCAGGGCTAGCGGGCACCGGGGAGCTGTTTTTT
>NA|TRBJ2-1|NA|TRBV3-1/TRBV3-2
CASSQDYSNEQFF
TGTGCCAGCAGCCAAGATTATAGCAATGAGCAGTTCTTC
>NA|TRBJ1-5|NA|TRBV5-6
CASSFGQYNQPQHF
TGTGCCAGCAGCTTCGGACAGTACAATCAGCCCCAGCATTTT